This is a list of T cell receptor beta chains from one sample in a study of patients and donors after allogeneic stem cell transplantation. TCRdb processed the RT-PCR reads anew with MiXCR; each CDR3 protein has one entry. Seen here are a few hundred thousand distinct CDR3 sequences, 35% to 45% observed once, and the top ten hold approximately 10%. Sequencing was done on a sample of blood, either unsorted or a sorted T cell fraction (not recorded which). These receptors came from a human donor who was either an allogeneic HSCT recipient or a stem cell or donor lymphocyte infusion donor (not recorded which). It is not recorded whose cells these are; they may come from a transplant donor. The CDR3 runs from the conserved cysteine through the conserved F or W. The order of the fields is D gene, V gene, J gene, clone size, CDR3 protein, CDR3 DNA. The D gene is left open where the match is weak. Size is stated for part of the rows, as once, few or many counts, or as a class when the clone is expanded.

>TRBD2|TRBV5-1|TRBJ2-3|.
CASSPRLAADTQYF
TGCGCCAGCAGCCCGCGACTAGCGGCAGATACGCAGTATTTT
>.|TRBV7-9|TRBJ1-2|few
CASSLGARKNYGYTF
TGTGCCAGCAGCTTAGGGGCCAGGAAGAACTATGGCTACACCTTC
>TRBD2|TRBV5-1|TRBJ2-3|.
CASSSGDYRSDTQYF
TGCGCCAGCAGCTCGGGGGACTATCGGTCAGATACGCAGTATTTT
>TRBD1|TRBV25-1|TRBJ1-1|few
CASSDYRGPDTEAFF
TGTGCCAGCAGTGATTACAGGGGGCCGGACACTGAAGCTTTCTTT
>.|TRBV7-9|TRBJ2-2|few
CASRPRGATGELFF
TGTGCCAGCAGGCCGAGGGGCGCGACTGGGGAGCTGTTTTTT
>TRBD1|TRBV20-1|TRBJ1-2|few
CSAQTGQGAIYYGYTF
TGCAGTGCTCAAACTGGACAGGGGGCGATCTACTATGGCTACACCTTC
>TRBD2|TRBV5-1|TRBJ2-3|.
CASSLGTRPDTQYF
TGCGCCAGCAGCTTGGGGACTAGGCCGGATACGCAGTATTTT
>.|TRBV27|TRBJ2-7|.
CASSSAGWTYEQYF
TGTGCCAGCAGTTCCGCAGGGTGGACCTACGAGCAGTACTTC
>.|TRBV5-1|TRBJ1-3|.
CASSQNRDGNTIYF
TGCGCCAGCAGCCAGAACAGGGATGGAAACACCATATATTTT
>TRBD1|TRBV29-1|TRBJ1-2|.
CSVGGQAYGYTF
TGCAGCGTTGGAGGACAGGCCTATGGCTACACCTTC
>.|TRBV5-4|TRBJ1-2|many
CASSLETLQGYTF
TGTGCCAGCAGCTTGGAGACACTCCAGGGCTACACCTTC
>.|TRBV12-3/TRBV12-4|TRBJ1-2|.
CASSKTGILNYGYTF
TGTGCCAGCAGCAAAACAGGGATCCTTAACTATGGCTACACCTTC
>.|TRBV18|TRBJ1-5|.
CASSPPSAGANQPQHF
TGTGCCAGCTCACCACCGAGCGCGGGGGCCAATCAGCCCCAGCATTTT
>.|TRBV12-3/TRBV12-4|TRBJ2-4|.
CASTSAGAASRVQYF
TGTGCCAGCACCTCCGCGGGGGCTGCATCAAGGGTTCAGTACTTC
>.|TRBV5-4|TRBJ2-3|few
CASSLTGTDTQYF
TGTGCCAGCAGCTTGACAGGGACCGATACGCAGTATTTT
>TRBD1|TRBV10-3|TRBJ1-1|.
CATQGGWSTEAFF
TGTGCCACCCAGGGGGGGTGGAGCACTGAAGCTTTCTTT
>.|TRBV18|TRBJ2-7|.
CASSPNHEQYF
TGTGCCAGCTCACCAAACCACGAGCAGTACTTC
>.|TRBV9|TRBJ2-2|.
CASSGRQGNTGELFF
TGTGCCAGCAGCGGTCGGCAGGGGAACACCGGGGAGCTGTTTTTT
>TRBD1|TRBV11-2|TRBJ1-1|.
CASSLAGQGGTEAFF
TGTGCCAGCAGCTTGGCGGGACAGGGAGGGACTGAAGCTTTCTTT
>TRBD2|TRBV5-1|TRBJ2-5|.
CASSLAGTSRETQYF
TGCGCCAGCAGCTTGGCCGGGACTAGCAGGGAGACCCAGTACTTC
>.|TRBV29-1|TRBJ1-1|.
CSVLGGHQGGTEAFF
TGCAGCGTTTTGGGGGGCCATCAGGGAGGGACTGAAGCTTTCTTT
>.|TRBV2|TRBJ1-2|few
CASSSPGANYGYTF
TGTGCCAGCAGCTCCCCGGGAGCTAACTATGGCTACACCTTC
>.|TRBV29-1|TRBJ2-1|.
CSVDGLFDNEQFF
TGCAGCGTTGACGGCCTCTTCGACAATGAGCAGTTCTTC
>.|TRBV7-2|TRBJ1-6|.
CASSPGREFNSPLHF
TGTGCCAGCAGCCCCGGGCGGGAATTCAATTCACCCCTCCACTTT
>TRBD1|TRBV18|TRBJ1-5|many
CASSPPGSETGWNQPQHF
TGTGCCAGCTCACCACCGGGTTCGGAGACAGGGTGGAATCAGCCCCAGCATTTT
>.|TRBV12-3/TRBV12-4|TRBJ1-5|.
CASTPGRGFNQPQHF
TGTGCCAGCACCCCGGGACGGGGTTTCAATCAGCCCCAGCATTTT
>.|TRBV4-2|TRBJ1-6|few
CASSQDGSPLHF
TGTGCCAGCAGCCAAGATGGCTCACCCCTCCACTTT
>.|TRBV7-9|TRBJ1-2|few
CASSPGLVYGYTF
TGTGCCAGCAGCCCGGGACTGGTCTATGGCTACACCTTC
>.|TRBV5-1|TRBJ2-7|few
CASSSRGGDDYEQYF
TGCGCCAGCAGCTCCCGAGGCGGAGACGACTACGAGCAGTACTTC
>.|TRBV20-1|TRBJ1-1|.
CSGRRGASSTEAFF
TGCAGTGGCCGACGGGGGGCTTCGAGTACTGAAGCTTTCTTT
>.|TRBV9|TRBJ1-6|few
CASSVSASSYNSPLHF
TGTGCCAGCAGCGTTAGCGCGAGCTCCTATAATTCACCCCTCCACTTT
>.|TRBV3-1|TRBJ1-6|.
CASNKARGRHNSPLHF
TGTGCCAGCAACAAAGCACGGGGGCGTCATAATTCACCCCTCCACTTT
>.|TRBV12-3/TRBV12-4|TRBJ2-5|few
CASSLRGEGQYF
TGTGCCAGCAGTCTCAGGGGGGAAGGCCAGTACTTC
>.|TRBV4-1|TRBJ2-7|once
CASSQEGGLYEQYF
TGCGCCAGCAGCCAAGAGGGGGGGCTCTACGAGCAGTACTTC
>.|TRBV6-5|TRBJ1-6|once
CASKKDSYNSPLHF
TGTGCCAGTAAAAAGGACAGCTATAATTCACCCCTCCACTTT
>.|TRBV30|TRBJ1-2|.
CAWMAGSYGYTF
TGTGCCTGGATGGCAGGAAGCTATGGCTACACCTTC
>.|TRBV12-3/TRBV12-4|TRBJ1-2|.
CASSFEGRSYGYTF
TGTGCCAGCAGTTTTGAGGGCAGGAGCTATGGCTACACCTTC
>.|TRBV24-1|TRBJ1-4|.
CATSEAAVEKLFF
TGTGCCACCAGTGAGGCAGCCGTTGAAAAACTGTTTTTT
>TRBD2|TRBV29-1|TRBJ2-3|few
CSVDRTSGGPTYRTDTQYF
TGCAGCGTCGATCGGACTAGCGGGGGCCCCACCTATCGGACAGATACGCAGTATTTT
>.|TRBV7-2|TRBJ1-2|few
CASSPWTSGRGYTF
TGTGCCAGCAGCCCTTGGACCTCGGGGCGCGGCTACACCTTC
>.|TRBV27|TRBJ1-2|.
CASSSREGGYGYTF
TGTGCCAGCAGTTCCAGGGAAGGGGGCTATGGCTACACCTTC
>.|TRBV25-1|TRBJ2-3|.
CASSLGTPGDTQYF
TGTGCCAGCAGCCTCGGGACACCTGGAGATACGCAGTATTTT
>.|TRBV18|TRBJ1-6|.
CASSPGRGTGSPLHF
TGTGCCAGCTCACCGGGACGAGGGACGGGCTCACCCCTCCACTTT
>.|TRBV15|TRBJ1-2|.
CATSRDLGTLSGYTF
TGTGCCACCAGCAGAGATTTGGGGACCTTGAGCGGCTACACCTTC